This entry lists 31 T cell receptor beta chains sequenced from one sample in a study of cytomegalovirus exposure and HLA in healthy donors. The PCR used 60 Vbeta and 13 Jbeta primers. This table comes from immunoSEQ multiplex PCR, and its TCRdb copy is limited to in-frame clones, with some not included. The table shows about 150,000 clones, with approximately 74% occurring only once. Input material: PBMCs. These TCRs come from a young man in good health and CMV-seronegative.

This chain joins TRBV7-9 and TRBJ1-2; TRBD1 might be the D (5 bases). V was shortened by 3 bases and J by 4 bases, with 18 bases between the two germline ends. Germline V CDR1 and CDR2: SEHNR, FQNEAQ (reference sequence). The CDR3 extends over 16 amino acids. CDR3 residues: CASSFTPTENLYGYTF. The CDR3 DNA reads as TGTGCCAGCAGCTTTACCCCGACAGAAAACCTCTATGGCTACACCTTC.

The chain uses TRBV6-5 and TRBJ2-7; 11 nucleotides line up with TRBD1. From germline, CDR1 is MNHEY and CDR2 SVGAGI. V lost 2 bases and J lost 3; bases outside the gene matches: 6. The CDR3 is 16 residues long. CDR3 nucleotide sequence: TGTGCCAGCAGTTACAGCAAGGGACAGGGGGACTACGAGCAGTACTTC. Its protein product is CASSYSKGQGDYEQYF.

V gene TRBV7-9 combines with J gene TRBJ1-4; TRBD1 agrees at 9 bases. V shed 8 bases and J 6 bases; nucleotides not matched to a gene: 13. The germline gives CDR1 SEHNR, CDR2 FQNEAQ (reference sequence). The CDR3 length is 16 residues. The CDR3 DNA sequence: TGTGCCAGCTGCTCCGGGACAGGGAACCTTTATGAAAAACTGTTTTTT. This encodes CASCSGTGNLYEKLFF.

CDR3 nucleotides: TGTGCCAGCAGTGGAGACTCCTACAATGAGCAGTTCTTC. Its translation is CASSGDSYNEQFF. The chain employs TRBV6-1 and TRBJ2-1; D is undetermined. Per the germline V gene, CDR1 is MNHNS and CDR2 is SASEGT. Trimming cost V 4 bases and J 0 bases, with 4 bases left between them. The CDR3 loop spans 13 amino acids.

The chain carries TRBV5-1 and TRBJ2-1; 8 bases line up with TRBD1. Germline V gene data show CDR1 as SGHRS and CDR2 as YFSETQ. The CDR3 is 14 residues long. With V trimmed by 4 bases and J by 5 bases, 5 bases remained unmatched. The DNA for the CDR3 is TGCGCCAGCAGCCGGCAGGGGGCCGACAATGAGCAGTTCTTC. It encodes CASSRQGADNEQFF.

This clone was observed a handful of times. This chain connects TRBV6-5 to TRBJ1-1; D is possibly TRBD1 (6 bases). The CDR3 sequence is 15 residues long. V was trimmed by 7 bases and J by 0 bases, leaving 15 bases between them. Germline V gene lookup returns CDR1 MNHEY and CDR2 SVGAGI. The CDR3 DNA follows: TGTGCCAGCACTAGTGAGCAGGGGATGAACACTGAAGCTTTCTTT. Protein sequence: CASTSEQGMNTEAFF.

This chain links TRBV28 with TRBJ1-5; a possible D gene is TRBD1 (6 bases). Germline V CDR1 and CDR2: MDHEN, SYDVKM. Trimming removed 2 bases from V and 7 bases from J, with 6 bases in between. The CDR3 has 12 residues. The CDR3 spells CASSLQGQPQHF. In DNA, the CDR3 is TGTGCCAGCAGTTTACAGGGGCAGCCCCAGCATTTT.

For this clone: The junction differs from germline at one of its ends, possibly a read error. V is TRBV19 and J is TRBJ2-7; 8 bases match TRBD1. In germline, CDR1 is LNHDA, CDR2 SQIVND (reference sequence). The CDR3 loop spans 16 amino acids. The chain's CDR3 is CAGSAIPGQALYEQYF. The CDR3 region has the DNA TGTGCCGGTAGTGCGATTCCGGGACAGGCACTTTACGAGCAGTACTTC.

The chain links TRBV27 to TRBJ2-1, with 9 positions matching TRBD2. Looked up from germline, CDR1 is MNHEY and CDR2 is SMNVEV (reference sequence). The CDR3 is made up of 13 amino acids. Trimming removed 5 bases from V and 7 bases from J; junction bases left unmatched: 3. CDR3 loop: CASSHSGGNEQFF. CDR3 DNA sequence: TGTGCCAGCAGTCATAGCGGGGGAAATGAGCAGTTCTTC.

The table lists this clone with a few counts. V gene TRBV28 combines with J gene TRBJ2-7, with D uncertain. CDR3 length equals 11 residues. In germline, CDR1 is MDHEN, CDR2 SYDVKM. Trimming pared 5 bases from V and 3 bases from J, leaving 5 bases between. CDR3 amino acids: CASSVNYEQYF. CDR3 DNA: TGTGCCAGCAGTGTAAACTACGAGCAGTACTTC.

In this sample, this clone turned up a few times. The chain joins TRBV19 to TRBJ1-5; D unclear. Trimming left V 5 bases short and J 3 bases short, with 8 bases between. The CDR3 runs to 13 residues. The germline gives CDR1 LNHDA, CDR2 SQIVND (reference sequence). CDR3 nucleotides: TGTGCCAGTAGTTACGGAGTCAATCAGCCCCAGCATTTT. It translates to CASSYGVNQPQHF.

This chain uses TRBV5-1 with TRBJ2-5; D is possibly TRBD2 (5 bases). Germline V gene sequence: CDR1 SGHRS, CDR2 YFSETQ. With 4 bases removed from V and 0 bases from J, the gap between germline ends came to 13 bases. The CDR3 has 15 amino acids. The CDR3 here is CASSQSRAYQETQYF. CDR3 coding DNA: TGCGCCAGCAGCCAATCGCGGGCCTACCAAGAGACCCAGTACTTC.

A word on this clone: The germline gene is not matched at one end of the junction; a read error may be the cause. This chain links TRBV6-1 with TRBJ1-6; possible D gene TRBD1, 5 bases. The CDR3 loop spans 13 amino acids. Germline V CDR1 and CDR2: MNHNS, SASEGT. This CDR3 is CASRDIYNSPLNF. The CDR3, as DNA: TGTGCCAGCAGGGACATCTATAATTCACCCCTCAACTTT.

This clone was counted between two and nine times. DNA for the CDR3: TGTGCCAGCAGCTTACAGGGGTCTGTCTACGAGCAGTACTTC. Protein product: CASSLQGSVYEQYF. V gene TRBV11-2 combines with J gene TRBJ2-7; weak D call: TRBD1 (6 bases). CDR1 and CDR2 (germline): SGHAT, FQNNGV. This CDR3 spans 14 amino acids. The V gene lost 2 bases and the J gene lost 3 bases, with 11 bases spanning the gap.

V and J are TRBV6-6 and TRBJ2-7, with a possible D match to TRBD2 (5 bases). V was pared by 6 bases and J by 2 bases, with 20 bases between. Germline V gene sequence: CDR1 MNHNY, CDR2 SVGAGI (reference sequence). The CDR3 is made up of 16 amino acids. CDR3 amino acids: CASRDPGLQGTYEQYF. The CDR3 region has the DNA TGTGCCAGCAGGGACCCAGGACTCCAAGGTACCTACGAGCAGTACTTC.

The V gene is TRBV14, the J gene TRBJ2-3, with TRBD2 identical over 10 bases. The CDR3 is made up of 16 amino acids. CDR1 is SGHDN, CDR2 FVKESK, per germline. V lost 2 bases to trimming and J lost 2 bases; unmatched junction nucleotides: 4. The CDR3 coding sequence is TGTGCCAGCAGCCAACCGGGACTAGCGATCACAGATACGCAGTATTTT. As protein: CASSQPGLAITDTQYF.

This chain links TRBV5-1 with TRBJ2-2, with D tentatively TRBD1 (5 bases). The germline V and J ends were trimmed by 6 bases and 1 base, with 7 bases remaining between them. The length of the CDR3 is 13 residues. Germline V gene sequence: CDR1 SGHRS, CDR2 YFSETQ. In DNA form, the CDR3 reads TGCGCCAGCAACACAGGGAACACCGGGGAGCTGTTTTTT. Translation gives CASNTGNTGELFF.

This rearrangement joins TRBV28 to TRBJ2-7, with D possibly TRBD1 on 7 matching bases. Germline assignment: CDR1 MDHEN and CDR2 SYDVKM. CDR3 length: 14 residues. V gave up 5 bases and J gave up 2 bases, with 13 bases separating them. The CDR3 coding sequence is TGTGCCAGCAGTGTTCGGGGGACAGCCTACGAGCAGTACTTC. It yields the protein CASSVRGTAYEQYF. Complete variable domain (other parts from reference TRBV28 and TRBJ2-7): DVKVTQSSRYLVKRTGEKVFLECVQDMDHENMFWYRQDPGLGLRLIYFSYDVKMKEKGDIPEGYSVSREKKERFSLILESASTNQTSMYLCASSVRGTAYEQYFGPGTRLTVT.

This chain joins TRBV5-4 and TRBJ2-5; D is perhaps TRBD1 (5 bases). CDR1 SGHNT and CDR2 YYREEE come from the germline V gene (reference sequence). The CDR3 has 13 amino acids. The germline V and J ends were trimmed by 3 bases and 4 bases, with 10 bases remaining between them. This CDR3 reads CASSSGIRETQYF. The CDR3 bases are TGTGCCAGCAGCTCAGGGATACGAGAGACCCAGTACTTC.

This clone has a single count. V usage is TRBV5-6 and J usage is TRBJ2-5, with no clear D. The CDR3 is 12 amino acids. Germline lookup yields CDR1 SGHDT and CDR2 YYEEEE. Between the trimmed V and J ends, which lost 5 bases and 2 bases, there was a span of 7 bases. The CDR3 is CASSPRQETQYF. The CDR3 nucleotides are TGTGCCAGCAGTCCGCGGCAAGAGACCCAGTACTTC.

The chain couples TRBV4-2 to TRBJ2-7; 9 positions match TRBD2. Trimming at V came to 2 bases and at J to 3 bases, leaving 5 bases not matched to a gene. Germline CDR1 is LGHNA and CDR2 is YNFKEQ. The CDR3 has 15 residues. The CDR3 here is CASSQTQRGDYEQYF. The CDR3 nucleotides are TGTGCCAGCAGCCAAACCCAGCGGGGGGACTACGAGCAGTACTTC.

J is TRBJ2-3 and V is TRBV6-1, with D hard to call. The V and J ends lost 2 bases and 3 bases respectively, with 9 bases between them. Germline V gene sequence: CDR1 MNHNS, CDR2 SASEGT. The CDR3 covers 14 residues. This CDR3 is CASSEMGATDTQYF. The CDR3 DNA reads TGTGCCAGCAGTGAAATGGGCGCGACAGATACGCAGTATTTT.

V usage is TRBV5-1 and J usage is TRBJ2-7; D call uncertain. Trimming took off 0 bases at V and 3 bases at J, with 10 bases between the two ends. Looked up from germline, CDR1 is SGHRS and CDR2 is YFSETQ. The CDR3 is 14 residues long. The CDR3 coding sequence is TGCGCCAGCAGCTTGGGCCTCCGAGGCTACGAGCAGTACTTC. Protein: CASSLGLRGYEQYF.

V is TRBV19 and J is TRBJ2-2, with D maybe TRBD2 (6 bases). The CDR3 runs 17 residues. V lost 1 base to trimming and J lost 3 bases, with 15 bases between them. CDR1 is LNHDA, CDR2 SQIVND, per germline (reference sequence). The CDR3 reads CASSIGGPGTYTGELFF. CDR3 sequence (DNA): TGTGCCAGTAGTATAGGGGGTCCAGGGACTTACACCGGGGAGCTGTTTTTT.

This CDR3 reads CASSLAKGYNEKLFF. CDR3 coding DNA: TGTGCCAGCAGCTTAGCCAAGGGGTATAATGAAAAACTGTTTTTT. This chain links TRBV7-2 with TRBJ1-4; a possible D gene is TRBD1 (5 bases). In germline, CDR1 is SGHTA, CDR2 FQGNSA. This CDR3 spans 15 amino acids. V shed 0 bases and J shed 4 bases, with 9 bases lying between them.

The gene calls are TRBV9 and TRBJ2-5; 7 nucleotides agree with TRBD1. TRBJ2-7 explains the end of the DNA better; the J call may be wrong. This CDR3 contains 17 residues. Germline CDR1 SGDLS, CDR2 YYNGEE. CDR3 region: CASSRDSQTGTRVEQYF. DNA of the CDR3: TGTGCCAGCAGCCGGGACAGTCAGACCGGGACGAGGGTCGAGCAGTACTTC.

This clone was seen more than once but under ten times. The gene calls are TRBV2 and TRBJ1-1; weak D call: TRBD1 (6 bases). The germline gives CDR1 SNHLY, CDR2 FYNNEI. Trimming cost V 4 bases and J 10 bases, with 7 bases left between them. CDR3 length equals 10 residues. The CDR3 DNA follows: TGTGCCAGCAGTGTGACAGGAGCTTTCTTT. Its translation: CASSVTGAFF.

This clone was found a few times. The DNA for the CDR3 is TGTGCCAGCACCAGCCCGGAGGACTATGGCTACACCTTC. This encodes CASTSPEDYGYTF. The chain is built from TRBV11-3 and TRBJ1-2; the D is unclear. V was cut by 7 bases and J by 3 bases, with 12 bases left in between. The CDR3 runs 13 residues. Germline CDR1 reads SGHNT; CDR2 reads YENEEA.

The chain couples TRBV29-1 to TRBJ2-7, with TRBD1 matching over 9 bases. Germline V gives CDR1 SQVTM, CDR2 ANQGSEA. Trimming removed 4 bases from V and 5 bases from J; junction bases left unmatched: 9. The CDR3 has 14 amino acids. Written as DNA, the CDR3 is TGCAGCGTTGTCCGGGACAGGGTTTCCGACGAGCAGTACTTC. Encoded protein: CSVVRDRVSDEQYF.

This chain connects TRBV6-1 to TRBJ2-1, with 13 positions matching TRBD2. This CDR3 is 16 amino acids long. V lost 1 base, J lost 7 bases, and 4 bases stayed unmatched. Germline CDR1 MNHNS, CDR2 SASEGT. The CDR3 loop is CASSEGELAGGNEQFF. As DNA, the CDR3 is TGTGCCAGCAGTGAAGGCGAACTAGCGGGGGGGAATGAGCAGTTCTTC.

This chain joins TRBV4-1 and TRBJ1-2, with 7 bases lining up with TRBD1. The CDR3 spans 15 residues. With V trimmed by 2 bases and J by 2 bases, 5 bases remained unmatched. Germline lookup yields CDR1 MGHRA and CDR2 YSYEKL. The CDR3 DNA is TGCGCCAGCAGCCAAACCAAGACAGGGAACTATGGCTACACCTTC. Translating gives CASSQTKTGNYGYTF.